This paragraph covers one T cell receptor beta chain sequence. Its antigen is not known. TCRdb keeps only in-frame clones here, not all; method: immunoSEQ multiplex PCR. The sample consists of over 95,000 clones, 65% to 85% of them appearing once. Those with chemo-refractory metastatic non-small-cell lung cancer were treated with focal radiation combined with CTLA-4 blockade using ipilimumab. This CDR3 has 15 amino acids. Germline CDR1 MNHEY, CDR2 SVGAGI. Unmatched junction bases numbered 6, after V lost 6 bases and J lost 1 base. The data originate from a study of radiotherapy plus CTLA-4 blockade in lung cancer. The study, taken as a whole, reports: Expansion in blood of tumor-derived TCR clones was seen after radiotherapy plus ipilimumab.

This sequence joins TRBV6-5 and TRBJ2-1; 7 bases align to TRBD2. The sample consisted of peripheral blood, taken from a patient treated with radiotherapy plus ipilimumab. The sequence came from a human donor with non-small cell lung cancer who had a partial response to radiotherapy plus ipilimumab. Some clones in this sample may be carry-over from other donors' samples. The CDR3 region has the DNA TGTGCCAGCAGAGAGCGGGATTTATCCTACAATGAGCAGTTCTTC. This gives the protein CASRERDLSYNEQFF.